A single sample gave rise to the 18 T cell receptor beta chains below, sequenced in a study of cytomegalovirus exposure and HLA in healthy donors. It was with 60 Vbeta and 13 Jbeta primers that the PCR ran. Some clones are missing from TCRdb's copy, which holds only in-frame ones; the method was immunoSEQ multiplex PCR. The sample yields roughly 60,000 clones, around three quarters seen once. The sequencing sample was made of PBMCs. These receptors were taken from a female donor in good health and CMV-seronegative.

The V and J genes are TRBV4-3 and TRBJ2-2; a weak D match, TRBD1 (5 bases). V was cut by 4 bases and J by 2 bases, with 8 bases left in between. Germline V lookup: CDR1 LGHNA, CDR2 YSLEER. The CDR3 spans 14 residues. The CDR3 sequence is CASSPRANTGELFF. The CDR3 DNA reads TGCGCCAGCAGCCCCAGGGCCAACACCGGGGAGCTGTTTTTT.

The V and J genes are TRBV7-3 and TRBJ1-2; D might be TRBD1 (6 bases). The CDR3 is 13 residues long. The germline CDR1 and CDR2 sequences are SGHTA and FQGTGA. V lost 2 bases to trimming and J lost 8 bases, with 12 bases between them. In DNA, the CDR3 is TGTGCCAGCAGCTTAGGACAGAATCAGGGCTACACCTTC. The encoded protein is CASSLGQNQGYTF.

The chain employs TRBV14 and TRBJ1-2; D is unresolved. Trimming shortened V by 0 bases and J by 4 bases, and 12 bases separated the two germline ends. This CDR3 region has 15 residues. The V gene's germline CDR1 is SGHDN and CDR2 FVKESK. The CDR3 DNA reads as TGTGCCAGCAGCCAAGATGCGGGAGGTCGCTATGGCTACACCTTC. Protein sequence: CASSQDAGGRYGYTF. The full variable domain, in which reference TRBV14 and TRBJ1-2 provide the parts outside the CDR3, is EAGVTQFPSHSVIEKGQTVTLRCDPISGHDNLYWYRRVMGKEIKFLLHFVKESKQDESGMPNNRFLAERTGGTYSTLKVQPAELEDSGVYFCASSQDAGGRYGYTFGSGTRLTVV.

The J gene is TRBJ1-2, the V gene TRBV2; 11 bases line up with TRBD1. The CDR3 consists of 16 residues. J gave up 7 bases and V 2 bases, and 9 bases lay outside the gene matches. CDR1 and CDR2 (germline): SNHLY, FYNNEI. The DNA of the CDR3 is TGTGCCAGCAGTGAAATGCTACGGGACAGGGGGTCTGGCTACACCTTC. As protein: CASSEMLRDRGSGYTF.

This clone has only one observation. The chain joins TRBV30 to TRBJ1-2; D is unresolved. This CDR3 is built from 13 residues. Germline lookup yields CDR1 GTSNPN and CDR2 SVGIG (reference sequence). Trimming shortened V by 2 bases and J by 2 bases, and 9 bases separated the two germline ends. The CDR3 nucleotides read TGTGCCTGGAGTCGCCGGGTGAACTATGGCTACACCTTC. Its translation: CAWSRRVNYGYTF.

The chain recombines TRBV7-9 with TRBJ1-2; 7 bases fit TRBD1. The CDR3 has 13 residues. Germline V gives CDR1 SEHNR, CDR2 FQNEAQ (reference sequence). The V segment lost 5 bases and the J segment 3 bases; nucleotides outside the gene matches: 3. CDR3 sequence (DNA): TGTGCCAGCAGCCCTGGACAGGACTATGGCTACACCTTC. Amino acids: CASSPGQDYGYTF.

This clone occurred a few times. The chain couples TRBV19 to TRBJ1-2, with D maybe TRBD1 (5 bases). The V end lost 3 bases, the J end lost 4 bases, and 21 bases lay between the germline ends. The CDR3 has 17 amino acids. Germline V gene lookup returns CDR1 LNHDA and CDR2 SQIVND (reference sequence). The CDR3 nucleotides read TGTGCCAGTAGTATTTTTCAGGGAGGTGGAACAGTCTATGGCTACACCTTC. Translation gives CASSIFQGGGTVYGYTF.

The rearrangement joins TRBV10-3 to TRBJ1-1; D unresolved. The V and J ends lost 2 bases and 0 bases respectively, with 10 bases between them. This CDR3 is 15 amino acids long. Germline V lookup: CDR1 ENHRY, CDR2 SYGVKD. As DNA, the CDR3 is TGTGCCATCAGTGAGATACATAAACTGAACACTGAAGCTTTCTTT. Translation: CAISEIHKLNTEAFF.

This chain joins TRBV18 and TRBJ1-2, with TRBD1 matching 7 bases. The CDR3 length is 16 residues. CDR1 is KGHSH and CDR2 is LQKENI in the germline V gene. J lost 0 bases, V lost 3 bases, and 7 bases had no gene match. The CDR3 DNA reads as TGTGCCAGCTCACCCACCCGGGACAGAGCTAACTATGGCTACACCTTC. As protein: CASSPTRDRANYGYTF.

The V gene is TRBV15, the J gene TRBJ2-7; D call uncertain. The CDR3 sequence is 13 residues long. Between the trimmed V and J ends, which lost 0 bases and 4 bases, there was a span of 7 bases. The V gene's germline CDR1 is LNHNV and CDR2 YYDKDF (reference sequence). The DNA for the CDR3 is TGTGCCACCAGCAGAGATAGAGAATACGAGCAGTACTTC. Residues: CATSRDREYEQYF.

The chain combines TRBV10-3 with TRBJ2-1; tentatively, D is TRBD1 (6 bases). The CDR3 has 14 amino acids. The germline CDR1 and CDR2 sequences are ENHRY and SYGVKD. Trimming took off 2 bases at V and 9 bases at J, with 14 bases between the two ends. DNA of the CDR3: TGTGCCATCAGTGAGCGACAGGCCCCCAGTGAGCAGTTCTTC. Translation gives CAISERQAPSEQFF.

The CDR3 loop is CAWSSGTGDYEQYF. The CDR3 DNA follows: TGTGCCTGGAGTTCCGGGACAGGAGACTACGAGCAGTACTTC. This sequence joins TRBV30 and TRBJ2-7; 8 nucleotides line up with TRBD1. This CDR3 has 14 residues. Germline-derived CDR1 and CDR2 are GTSNPN and SVGIG (reference sequence). The junction had 6 bases not matched to a gene; V was cut back by 2 bases and J by 3 bases.

V is TRBV6-5 and J is TRBJ2-7, with TRBD1 identical over 8 bases. This CDR3 contains 14 residues. Germline loops: CDR1 MNHEY, CDR2 SVGAGI. J was trimmed by 3 bases and V by 5 bases; bases with no gene match: 6. The CDR3 region has the DNA TGTGCCAGCAGTGAAGGGACAGGTTACTACGAGCAGTACTTC. Translation gives CASSEGTGYYEQYF.

V is TRBV10-3 and J is TRBJ1-1, with 7 nucleotides matching TRBD1. The V and J ends lost 7 bases and 1 base, in that order; junction bases with no gene match: 6. The CDR3 sequence is 14 residues long. The V gene's germline CDR1 is ENHRY and CDR2 SYGVKD. The CDR3 sequence: CAITDDRANTEAFF. Here the CDR3 DNA reads TGTGCCATCACTGACGACAGGGCGAACACTGAAGCTTTCTTT.

The chain has TRBV6-5 and TRBJ2-2; D possibly corresponds to TRBD1 (6 bases). Germline values: CDR1 MNHEY, CDR2 SVGAGI. The V gene lost 8 bases and the J gene lost 6 bases, with 16 bases spanning the gap. The CDR3 consists of 14 residues. CDR3 residues: CASQKPTGPGELFF. The DNA for the CDR3 is TGTGCCAGCCAAAAACCCACAGGGCCCGGGGAGCTGTTTTTT.

This chain uses TRBV29-1 with TRBJ2-3; maybe TRBD1 (6 bases). The CDR3 has 12 residues. V was cut by 7 bases and J by 1 base, with 9 bases left in between. Germline V gene sequence: CDR1 SQVTM, CDR2 ANQGSEA. The DNA of the CDR3 is TGCAGCGGGAGGACAGGCACAGATACGCAGTATTTT. Translating gives CSGRTGTDTQYF.

The chain has TRBV30 and TRBJ2-1, with 13 bases identical to TRBD2. From germline, CDR1 is GTSNPN and CDR2 SVGIG (reference sequence). This CDR3 contains 17 residues. Trimming took 3 bases from V and 4 from J; bases not matched to a gene: 9. CDR3 nucleotides: TGTGCCTGGAGGGGGACTAGCGGGGTAAGAAGTTACAATGAGCAGTTCTTC. Its translation: CAWRGTSGVRSYNEQFF.

The V and J genes are TRBV6-1 and TRBJ1-6, with 7 bases lining up with TRBD1. Germline V gene lookup returns CDR1 MNHNS and CDR2 SASEGT. This CDR3 has 14 residues. V was clipped by 6 bases and J by 8 bases; unmatched bases: 7. DNA for the CDR3: TGTGCCAGCAGCCAACAGGGGAGATATTCACCCCTCCACTTT. This codes for CASSQQGRYSPLHF.